Following are 30 T cell receptor beta chains from one sample sequenced in a study of T cells after somatic rescue of genetic block. The protocol was immunoSEQ multiplex PCR, while the TCRdb copy is restricted to in-frame clones and leaves out a portion. The repertoire holds about 14,000 clones, with just over 70% as singletons. The specimen sequenced was peripheral blood mononuclear cells (PBMCs). Every receptor here comes from a boy aged 5-17 years.

The chain recombines TRBV21-1 with TRBJ2-7; the table names TRBD1, a call not compared with the DNA. TRBV21-1 is a pseudogene. The CDR3 covers 16 residues. CDR3 sequence (DNA): TGTGCCAGCAGCAAAATAATAAAGACAGAAGTATACGAGCAGTACTTC. Translating it yields CASSKIIKTEVYEQYF.

This clone was detected only a few times. The gene calls are TRBV10-1 and TRBJ1-2, with D possibly matching TRBD1 (5 bases). V lost 3 bases, J lost 4 bases, and 12 bases lay in between. Germline CDR1 reads WNHNN; CDR2 reads SYGVQD (reference sequence). CDR3 length equals 14 residues. CDR3 sequence reads: CASSEIGGGYGYTF. The DNA of the CDR3 is TGCGCCAGCAGTGAAATAGGTGGGGGCTATGGCTACACCTTC.

The chain employs TRBV27 and TRBJ2-7, with D maybe TRBD2 (6 bases). The ends were cut back, 4 bases at V and 0 bases at J, with 16 bases in the middle. The CDR3 spans 16 residues. The germline V gene has CDR1 MNHEY and CDR2 SMNVEV (reference sequence). The CDR3 nucleotides are TGTGCCAGCAGTTCCGCCGGGACTGCTATCTCCTACGAGCAGTACTTC. This translates into CASSSAGTAISYEQYF.

This clone was counted a few times. The chain uses TRBV28 and TRBJ2-3; D is perhaps TRBD1 (6 bases). The CDR3 runs 15 residues. CDR1 and CDR2 (germline): MDHEN, SYDVKM. V lost 5 bases and J 3 bases, leaving 15 bases between the germline ends. Here the CDR3 DNA reads TGTGCCAGCAGTATCCATCCCACAGGGACAGATACGCAGTATTTT. Protein product: CASSIHPTGTDTQYF.

CDR3 loop: CASSLLREGNTIYF. Written as DNA, the CDR3 is TGTGCCAGCAGCTTACTGAGGGAAGGAAACACCATATATTTT. The chain joins TRBV7-9 to TRBJ1-3; D not certain. Germline-derived CDR1 and CDR2 are SEHNR and FQNEAQ (reference sequence). The CDR3 contains 14 residues. Between the trimmed V and J ends, which lost 2 bases and 4 bases, there was a span of 9 bases.

The J gene is TRBJ2-1, the V gene TRBV28; TRBD1 matches 10 bases. The CDR3 is 17 residues long. CDR1 MDHEN and CDR2 SYDVKM come from the germline V gene. V was pared by 3 bases and J by 1 base, with 6 bases of the junction left unmatched. The CDR3 here is CASSFHRDRGSYNEQFF. The CDR3 DNA reads as TGTGCCAGCAGTTTTCATCGGGACAGGGGTTCCTACAATGAGCAGTTCTTC.

This rearrangement joins TRBV6-5 to TRBJ2-6; unclear D gene. The CDR3 length is 14 residues. The germline CDR1 and CDR2 sequences are MNHEY and SVGAGI. Trimming took 2 bases from V and 4 from J, leaving 6 bases between them. CDR3 bases: TGTGCCAGCAGTTACAGGTCAGGGGCCAACGTCCTGACTTTC. Translation gives CASSYRSGANVLTF.

This sequence joins TRBV5-4 and TRBJ1-2, with D unclear. The CDR3 is 14 residues long. The V gene lost 1 base and the J gene lost 3 bases, with 10 bases spanning the gap. In germline, CDR1 is SGHNT, CDR2 YYREEE (reference sequence). CDR3 sequence (DNA): TGTGCCAGCAGCTTGATTGGGGTCGACTATGGCTACACCTTC. Translated, it gives CASSLIGVDYGYTF. The entire variable domain, with the rest obtained from reference TRBV5-4 and TRBJ1-2, is as follows: ETGVTQSPTHLIKTRGQQVTLRCSSQSGHNTVSWYQQALGQGPQFIFQYYREEENGRGNFPPRFSGLQFPNYSSELNVNALELDDSALYLCASSLIGVDYGYTFGSGTRLTVV.

The chain couples TRBV18 to TRBJ2-3; possible D gene TRBD2, 7 bases. From germline, CDR1 is KGHSH and CDR2 LQKENI. The CDR3 sequence is 15 residues long. Trimming shortened V by 3 bases and J by 4 bases, and 14 bases separated the two germline ends. Here the CDR3 DNA reads TGTGCCAGCTCACCCCTCACGGGGGGCGCAGATACGCAGTATTTT. Its translation: CASSPLTGGADTQYF.

The V call is TRBV6-6, the J call TRBJ2-7; a possible D gene is TRBD1 (5 bases). V lost 4 bases and J lost 2, with 15 bases in between. CDR1 and CDR2 from the germline V gene are MNHNY and SVGAGI (reference sequence). The CDR3 covers 15 residues. CDR3 sequence: CASSFDSPLPYEQYF. The DNA for the CDR3 is TGTGCCAGCAGTTTCGACAGTCCTCTGCCCTACGAGCAGTACTTC.

The chain recombines TRBV9 with TRBJ2-7; 14 bases are shared with TRBD2. The length of the CDR3 is 20 residues. The V and J ends lost 4 bases and 2 bases, in that order; junction bases with no gene match: 17. The germline CDR1 and CDR2 sequences are SGDLS and YYNGEE. The CDR3 here is CASSPNRGTSGSSRTYEQYF. CDR3 coding DNA: TGTGCCAGCAGCCCTAACAGGGGGACTAGCGGGAGTTCAAGGACCTACGAGCAGTACTTC.

The chain links TRBV29-1 to TRBJ2-1; 9 positions match TRBD2. This CDR3 spans 15 amino acids. Trimming removed 1 base from V and 6 bases from J; junction bases left unmatched: 7. CDR1 is SQVTM, CDR2 ANQGSEA, per germline. CDR3 sequence reads: CSVEGGLAGINEQFF. Written as DNA, the CDR3 is TGCAGCGTTGAAGGAGGTCTAGCGGGAATCAATGAGCAGTTCTTC.

V usage is TRBV6-1 and J usage is TRBJ2-1; 8 nucleotides line up with TRBD2. CDR3 length: 15 residues. The junction had 3 bases not matched to a gene; V was cut back by 2 bases and J by 3 bases. Germline assignment: CDR1 MNHNS and CDR2 SASEGT. CDR3 residues: CASSEMSGSYNEQFF. CDR3 nucleotide sequence: TGTGCCAGCAGTGAAATGAGCGGGAGCTACAATGAGCAGTTCTTC.

The genes are TRBV11-2 and TRBJ2-3, with 12 bases identical to TRBD2. Trimming removed 2 bases from V and 0 bases from J; junction bases left unmatched: 6. Germline assignment: CDR1 SGHAT and CDR2 FQNNGV. There are 18 residues in the CDR3. In DNA, the CDR3 is TGTGCCAGCAGCTTATTTCTAGCGGGAGGGTATAGCACAGATACGCAGTATTTT. Residues: CASSLFLAGGYSTDTQYF.

The CDR3 loop reads CASSVARTSNTGELFF. The CDR3 DNA sequence: TGTGCCAGCAGCGTAGCGAGGACATCGAACACCGGGGAGCTGTTTTTT. This chain uses TRBV9 with TRBJ2-2, with D maybe TRBD1 (5 bases). There are 16 residues in the CDR3. V lost 0 bases to trimming and J lost 0 bases, with 9 bases between them. CDR1 is SGDLS and CDR2 is YYNGEE in the germline V gene. The full variable domain, rest sourced from reference TRBV9 and TRBJ2-2, is DSGVTQTPKHLITATGQRVTLRCSPRSGDLSVYWYQQSLDQGLQFLIQYYNGEERAKGNILERFSAQQFPDLHSELNLSSLELGDSALYFCASSVARTSNTGELFFGEGSRLTVL.

As DNA, the CDR3 is TGTGCCAGCAGTCACACCGGGACAGGGATCTACGAGCAGTACTTC. This gives the protein CASSHTGTGIYEQYF. The J gene is TRBJ2-7, the V gene TRBV27; 9 nucleotides align to TRBD1. The germline CDR1 and CDR2 sequences are MNHEY and SMNVEV (reference sequence). Trimming removed 5 bases from V and 3 bases from J; junction bases left unmatched: 8. The CDR3 is 15 amino acids.

This clone was detected only once. This chain connects TRBV7-2 to TRBJ2-5; 12 bases agree with TRBD2. CDR3 size: 16 residues. Germline trimming cut 1 base from V and 6 bases from J; bases unmatched to any gene: 6. Germline assignment: CDR1 SGHTA and CDR2 FQGNSA. The CDR3 coding sequence is TGTGCCAGCAGCTTAGGACTAGCGGGAGCAGGAAAGACCCAGTACTTC. Translating it yields CASSLGLAGAGKTQYF.

The chain links TRBV5-5 to TRBJ2-7, with TRBD2 matching over 7 bases. The CDR3 has 13 amino acids. V lost 2 bases, J lost 4 bases, and 3 bases stayed unmatched. The germline V gene has CDR1 SGHKS and CDR2 YYEKEE (reference sequence). CDR3 protein: CASSLIGGYEQYF. The CDR3 DNA reads TGTGCCAGCAGCTTAATCGGGGGGTACGAGCAGTACTTC.

This clone is large. The rearrangement uses TRBV2 and TRBJ1-2; D unresolved. From germline, CDR1 is SNHLY and CDR2 FYNNEI. The CDR3 runs 12 residues. The V end was cut by 5 bases, the J end by 4 bases, with 8 bases between. The CDR3 region is CASSSVPYGYTF. CDR3 DNA: TGTGCCAGCAGTTCGGTCCCCTATGGCTACACCTTC.

The genes are TRBV4-1 and TRBJ1-1; D is perhaps TRBD1 (5 bases). Germline CDR1 and CDR2: MGHRA and YSYEKL. The V end was cut by 3 bases, the J end by 5 bases, with 13 bases between. The CDR3 is made up of 14 amino acids. DNA for the CDR3: TGCGCCAGCAGCCAGGTGGGGGAGGGGACTGAAGCTTTCTTT. Protein product: CASSQVGEGTEAFF.

This clone is labeled medium-sized. The J gene is TRBJ1-5, the V gene TRBV5-6; the D gene is possibly TRBD1 (5 bases). Germline V gene lookup returns CDR1 SGHDT and CDR2 YYEEEE. V was cut by 1 base and J by 5 bases, with 10 bases left in between. The CDR3 covers 14 residues. The CDR3 DNA is TGTGCCAGCAGCTTGACAGGCACTCATCAGCCCCAGCATTTT. Encoded protein: CASSLTGTHQPQHF.

The count of this clone is one. The chain combines TRBV28 with TRBJ1-5; a possible D gene is TRBD1 (6 bases). Per germline, CDR1 MDHEN and CDR2 SYDVKM. Trimming stripped 3 bases from V and 0 bases from J, with 18 bases between. The CDR3 spans 18 residues. The CDR3 region is CASSFGGRGIYSNQPQHF. CDR3 bases: TGTGCCAGCAGTTTCGGGGGGCGCGGAATATATAGCAATCAGCCCCAGCATTTT.

V and J are TRBV7-8 and TRBJ1-3, with 7 bases matching TRBD1. The CDR3 spans 14 residues. Germline V gene data show CDR1 as SGHVS and CDR2 as FQNEAQ. V lost 1 base and J lost 8; bases outside the gene matches: 5. CDR3 sequence: CASSLGQGVHTIYF. The CDR3, as DNA: TGTGCCAGCAGCTTAGGACAGGGAGTCCACACCATATATTTT.

V usage is TRBV7-6 and J usage is TRBJ1-6, with unresolved D. CDR1 and CDR2 (germline): SGHVS, FNYEAQ. The CDR3 is made up of 14 amino acids. V was trimmed by 1 base and J by 9 bases, leaving 10 bases between them. The CDR3 region is CASSLGTPLSPLHF. The DNA for the CDR3 is TGTGCCAGCAGCTTAGGGACTCCCCTTTCACCCCTCCACTTT.

In its sample, this clone is medium-sized. The V gene is TRBV7-9, the J gene TRBJ2-1; 10 nucleotides agree with TRBD1. Germline V gives CDR1 SEHNR, CDR2 FQNEAQ (reference sequence). Trimming took 1 base from V and 8 from J; bases not matched to a gene: 8. The length of the CDR3 is 16 residues. CDR3 sequence (DNA): TGTGCCAGCAGCTTAGTTAGTGGGGACAGGGGAGATGAGCAGTTCTTC. This gives the protein CASSLVSGDRGDEQFF.

This chain connects TRBV9 to TRBJ1-2, with a weak D call TRBD1 (6 bases). Trimming took 4 bases from V and 4 from J, leaving 17 bases between them. This CDR3 has 15 residues. Germline V lookup: CDR1 SGDLS, CDR2 YYNGEE. In nucleotides, the CDR3 is TGTGCCAGCAGCAAGGGGGGACGGGTGTTCTATGGCTACACCTTC. It specifies CASSKGGRVFYGYTF. The entire variable domain, with the rest obtained from reference TRBV9 and TRBJ1-2, is as follows: DSGVTQTPKHLITATGQRVTLRCSPRSGDLSVYWYQQSLDQGLQFLIQYYNGEERAKGNILERFSAQQFPDLHSELNLSSLELGDSALYFCASSKGGRVFYGYTFGSGTRLTVV.

This rearrangement joins TRBV9 to TRBJ1-5; D is perhaps TRBD1 (5 bases). In germline, CDR1 is SGDLS, CDR2 YYNGEE. Trimming stripped 1 base from V and 4 bases from J, with 12 bases between. This CDR3 spans 15 amino acids. DNA for the CDR3: TGTGCCAGCAGCGTAACAGACAGTTATAATCAGCCCCAGCATTTT. This translates into CASSVTDSYNQPQHF.

This chain joins TRBV11-2 and TRBJ2-3, with 11 bases matching TRBD1. The V segment lost 1 base and the J segment 1 base; nucleotides outside the gene matches: 4. The CDR3 extends over 17 amino acids. Germline V lookup: CDR1 SGHAT, CDR2 FQNNGV. CDR3 protein: CASSLGTGGAGTDTQYF. The DNA for the CDR3 is TGTGCCAGCAGCTTAGGGACAGGGGGCGCTGGCACAGATACGCAGTATTTT.

This chain uses TRBV18 with TRBJ1-1; unclear D gene. Germline CDR1 and CDR2: KGHSH and LQKENI. The CDR3 covers 13 residues. Between the trimmed V and J ends, which lost 3 bases and 0 bases, there was a span of 5 bases. The CDR3 loop reads CASSPSMNTEAFF. The CDR3 DNA sequence: TGTGCCAGCTCACCTTCGATGAACACTGAAGCTTTCTTT.

V is TRBV28 and J is TRBJ1-2; 7 bases fit TRBD1. The length of the CDR3 is 15 residues. V lost 4 bases to trimming and J lost 3 bases; unmatched junction nucleotides: 8. CDR1 is MDHEN, CDR2 SYDVKM, per germline. The CDR3 reads CASSSTSTGYYGYTF. CDR3 DNA sequence: TGTGCCAGCAGTTCCACATCGACAGGGTACTATGGCTACACCTTC.